This T cell receptor beta chain was sequenced during a study of blood T cell repertoires in COVID-19. Study information: COVID-19 samples, acute and convalescent, were from the United States, Italy and Spain.

The V gene's germline CDR1 is MNHEY and CDR2 SMNVEV (reference sequence). CDR3 length equals 16 residues. Between the trimmed V and J ends, which lost 0 bases and 2 bases, there was a span of 12 bases. Seattle enrolled patients during active infection and tracked them longitudinally. Here immunoSEQ multiplex PCR was the method, and the copy in TCRdb shows in-frame clones only, minus some. The table records around 430,000 clones, more than 70% of them present only once. The receptor was derived from a woman aged 45 to 65 with COVID-19, enrolled during active disease. The chain joins TRBV27 to TRBJ2-3, with D hard to call. The specimen was peripheral blood. CDR3 DNA: TGTGCCAGCAGTTTATCCCTCCCCCCGGTCACAGATACGCAGTATTTT. Residues: CASSLSLPPVTDTQYF.